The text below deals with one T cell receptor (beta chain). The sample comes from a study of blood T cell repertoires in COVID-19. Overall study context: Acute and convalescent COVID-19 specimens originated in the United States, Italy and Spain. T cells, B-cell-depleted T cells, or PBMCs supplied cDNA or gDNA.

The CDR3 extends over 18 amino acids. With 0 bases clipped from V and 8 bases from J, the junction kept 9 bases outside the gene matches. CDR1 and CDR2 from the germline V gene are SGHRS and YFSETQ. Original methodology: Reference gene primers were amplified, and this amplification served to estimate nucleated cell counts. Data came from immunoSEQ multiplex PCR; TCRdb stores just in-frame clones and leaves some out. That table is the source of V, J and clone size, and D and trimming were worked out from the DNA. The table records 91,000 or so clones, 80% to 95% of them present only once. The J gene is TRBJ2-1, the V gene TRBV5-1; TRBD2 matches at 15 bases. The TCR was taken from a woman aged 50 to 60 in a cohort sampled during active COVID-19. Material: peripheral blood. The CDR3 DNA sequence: TGCGCCAGCAGCTTGGCTTGGGGACTAGCGGGAGGACGGGATGAGCAGTTCTTC. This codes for CASSLAWGLAGGRDEQFF.